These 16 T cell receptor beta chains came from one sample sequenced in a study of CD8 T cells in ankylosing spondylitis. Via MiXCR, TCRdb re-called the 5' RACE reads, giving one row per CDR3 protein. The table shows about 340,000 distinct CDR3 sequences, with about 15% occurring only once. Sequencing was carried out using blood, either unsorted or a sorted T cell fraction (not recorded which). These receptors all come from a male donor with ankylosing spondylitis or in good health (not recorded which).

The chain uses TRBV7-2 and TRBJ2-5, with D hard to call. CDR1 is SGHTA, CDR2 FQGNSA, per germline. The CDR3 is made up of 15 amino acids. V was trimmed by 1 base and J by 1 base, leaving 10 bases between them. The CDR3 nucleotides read TGTGCCAGCAGCTTAGTCTTTGGCTCCCAAGAGACCCAGTACTTC. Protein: CASSLVFGSQETQYF. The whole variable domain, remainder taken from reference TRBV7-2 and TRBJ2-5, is GAGVSQSPSNKVTEKGKDVELRCDPISGHTALYWYRQSLGQGLEFLIYFQGNSAPDKSGLPSDRFSAERTGGSVSTLTIQRTQQEDSAVYLCASSLVFGSQETQYFGPGTRLLVL.

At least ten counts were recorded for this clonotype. CDR3 protein: CASSDYQEQFF. CDR3 in DNA: TGTGCCAGCAGCGATTACCAGGAGCAGTTCTTC. The rearrangement links TRBV12-3 or TRBV12-4 to TRBJ2-1; D is ambiguous. CDR3 length: 11 residues. The V end lost 6 bases, the J end lost 10 bases, and 10 bases lay between the germline ends.

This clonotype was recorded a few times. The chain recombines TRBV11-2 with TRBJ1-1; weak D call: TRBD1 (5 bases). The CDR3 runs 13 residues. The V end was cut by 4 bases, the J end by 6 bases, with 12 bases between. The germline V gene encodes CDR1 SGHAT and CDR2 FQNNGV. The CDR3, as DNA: TGTGCCAGCAGCTCCAGCCAGGGCGCTGAAGCTTTCTTT. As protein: CASSSSQGAEAFF. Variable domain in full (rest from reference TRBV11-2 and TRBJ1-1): EAGVAQSPRYKIIEKRQSVAFWCNPISGHATLYWYQQILGQGPKLLIQFQNNGVVDDSQLPKDRFSAERLKGVDSTLKIQPAKLEDSAVYLCASSSSQGAEAFFGQGTRLTVV.

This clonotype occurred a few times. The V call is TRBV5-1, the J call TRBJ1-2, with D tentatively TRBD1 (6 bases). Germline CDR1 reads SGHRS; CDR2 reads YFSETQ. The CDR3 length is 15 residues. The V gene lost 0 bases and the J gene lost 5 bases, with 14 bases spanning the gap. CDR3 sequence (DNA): TGCGCCAGCAGCTTGGAAACCTTAGGGGGGTATGGCTACACCTTC. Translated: CASSLETLGGYGYTF.

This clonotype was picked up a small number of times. The CDR3 region is CASRTSAPFYNEQFF. The CDR3 coding sequence is TGTGCCAGCAGGACGTCCGCCCCCTTTTACAATGAGCAGTTCTTC. The V and J genes are TRBV6-1 and TRBJ2-1; no definite D call. The V gene's germline CDR1 is MNHNS and CDR2 SASEGT. Trimming removed 6 bases from V and 4 bases from J, with 16 bases in between. This CDR3 spans 15 amino acids.

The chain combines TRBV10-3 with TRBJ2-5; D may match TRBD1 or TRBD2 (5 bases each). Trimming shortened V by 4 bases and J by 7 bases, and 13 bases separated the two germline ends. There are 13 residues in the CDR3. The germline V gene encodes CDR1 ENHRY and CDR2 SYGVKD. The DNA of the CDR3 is TGTGCCATCAGTGGGGGACCTTCGCGGACCCAGTACTTC. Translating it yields CAISGGPSRTQYF.

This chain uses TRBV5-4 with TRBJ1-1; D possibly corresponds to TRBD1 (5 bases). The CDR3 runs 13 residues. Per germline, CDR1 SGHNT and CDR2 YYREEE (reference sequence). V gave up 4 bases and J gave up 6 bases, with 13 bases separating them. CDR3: CASSPRDGAEAFF. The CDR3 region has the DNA TGTGCCAGCAGCCCCCGGGACGGAGCTGAAGCTTTCTTT.

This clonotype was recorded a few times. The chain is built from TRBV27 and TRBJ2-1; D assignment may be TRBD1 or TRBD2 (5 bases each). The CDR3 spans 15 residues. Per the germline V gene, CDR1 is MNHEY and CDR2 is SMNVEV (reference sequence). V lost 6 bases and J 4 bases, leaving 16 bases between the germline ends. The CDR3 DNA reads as TGTGCCAGCAGCCGGGACCCCCCCGTTTACAATGAGCAGTTCTTC. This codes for CASSRDPPVYNEQFF.

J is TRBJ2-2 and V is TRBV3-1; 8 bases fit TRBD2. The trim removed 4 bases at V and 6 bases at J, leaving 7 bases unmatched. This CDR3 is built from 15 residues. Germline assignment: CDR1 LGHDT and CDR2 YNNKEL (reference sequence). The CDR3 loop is CASSPQRERAGELFF. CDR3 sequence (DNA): TGTGCCAGCAGCCCCCAGCGGGAGCGGGCCGGGGAGCTGTTTTTT.

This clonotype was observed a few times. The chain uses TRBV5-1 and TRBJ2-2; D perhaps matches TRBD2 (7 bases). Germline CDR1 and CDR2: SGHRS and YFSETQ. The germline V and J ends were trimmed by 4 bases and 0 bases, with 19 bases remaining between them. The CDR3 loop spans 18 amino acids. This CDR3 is CASSPAGGGGPNTGELFF. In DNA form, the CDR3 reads TGCGCCAGCAGCCCTGCCGGCGGCGGGGGCCCGAACACCGGGGAGCTGTTTTTT.

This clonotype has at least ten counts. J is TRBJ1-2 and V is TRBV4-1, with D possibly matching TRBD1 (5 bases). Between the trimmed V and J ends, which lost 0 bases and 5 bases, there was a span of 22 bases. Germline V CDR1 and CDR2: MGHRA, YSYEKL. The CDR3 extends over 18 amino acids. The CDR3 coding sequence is TGCGCCAGCAGCCAAGATCGTATAGGGGCTTCCACGGAGTATGGCTACACCTTC. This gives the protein CASSQDRIGASTEYGYTF.

Here the CDR3 reads CASRDDRGNYEQYF. The CDR3 region has the DNA TGCGCCAGCAGGGACGACAGGGGGAATTACGAGCAGTACTTC. The rearrangement uses TRBV5-1 and TRBJ2-7; 9 bases match TRBD1. Germline V CDR1 and CDR2: SGHRS, YFSETQ. The CDR3 is made up of 14 amino acids. V was clipped by 5 bases and J by 4 bases; unmatched bases: 7.

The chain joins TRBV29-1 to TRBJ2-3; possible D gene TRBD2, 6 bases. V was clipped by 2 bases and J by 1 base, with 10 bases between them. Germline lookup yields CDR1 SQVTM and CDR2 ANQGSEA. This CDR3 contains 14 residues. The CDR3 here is CSVERELGTDTQYF. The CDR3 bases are TGCAGCGTTGAACGGGAGTTGGGCACAGATACGCAGTATTTT.

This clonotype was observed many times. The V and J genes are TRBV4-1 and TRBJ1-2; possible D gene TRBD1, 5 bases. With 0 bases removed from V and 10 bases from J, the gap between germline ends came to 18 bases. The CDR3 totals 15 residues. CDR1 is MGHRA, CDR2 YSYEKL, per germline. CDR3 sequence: CASSQDPTRAFDYTF. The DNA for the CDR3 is TGCGCCAGCAGCCAAGATCCCACCAGGGCTTTTGACTACACCTTC.

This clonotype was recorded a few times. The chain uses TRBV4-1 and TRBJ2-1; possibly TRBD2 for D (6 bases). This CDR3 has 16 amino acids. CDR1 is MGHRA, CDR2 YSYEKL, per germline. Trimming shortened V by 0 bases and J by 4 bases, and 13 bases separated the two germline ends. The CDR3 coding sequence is TGCGCCAGCAGCCAAGAGCAGCGGGCCGTATACAATGAGCAGTTCTTC. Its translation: CASSQEQRAVYNEQFF.

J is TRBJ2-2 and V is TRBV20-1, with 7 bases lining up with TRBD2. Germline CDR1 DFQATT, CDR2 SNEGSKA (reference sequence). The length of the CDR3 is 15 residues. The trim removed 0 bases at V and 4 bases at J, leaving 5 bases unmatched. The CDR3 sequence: CSARDRLAATGELFF. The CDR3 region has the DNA TGCAGTGCTAGAGATCGCCTAGCGGCCACCGGGGAGCTGTTTTTT.